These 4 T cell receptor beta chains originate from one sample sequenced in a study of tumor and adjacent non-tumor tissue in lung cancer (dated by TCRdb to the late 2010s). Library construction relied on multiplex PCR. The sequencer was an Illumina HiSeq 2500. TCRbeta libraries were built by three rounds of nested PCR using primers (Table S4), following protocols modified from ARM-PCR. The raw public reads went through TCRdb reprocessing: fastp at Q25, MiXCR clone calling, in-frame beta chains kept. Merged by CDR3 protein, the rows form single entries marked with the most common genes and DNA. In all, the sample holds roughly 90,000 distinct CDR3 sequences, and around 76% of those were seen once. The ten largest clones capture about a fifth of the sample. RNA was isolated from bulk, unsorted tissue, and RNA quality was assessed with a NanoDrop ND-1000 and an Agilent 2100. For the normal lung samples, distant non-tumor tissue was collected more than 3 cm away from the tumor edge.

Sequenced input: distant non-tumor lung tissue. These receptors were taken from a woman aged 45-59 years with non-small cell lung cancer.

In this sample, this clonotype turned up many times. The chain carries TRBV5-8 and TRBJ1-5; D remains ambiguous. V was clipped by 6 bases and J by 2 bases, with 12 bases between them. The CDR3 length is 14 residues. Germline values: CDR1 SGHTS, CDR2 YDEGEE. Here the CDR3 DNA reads TGTGCCAGCAATCGTAGAGGCCGCAATCAGCCCCAGCATTTT. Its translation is CASNRRGRNQPQHF. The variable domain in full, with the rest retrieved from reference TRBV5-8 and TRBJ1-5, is EAGVTQSPTHLIKTRGQQATLRCSPISGHTSVYWYQQALGLGLQFLLWYDEGEERNRGNFPPRFSGRQFPNYSSELNVNALELEDSALYLCASNRRGRNQPQHFGDGTRLSIL.

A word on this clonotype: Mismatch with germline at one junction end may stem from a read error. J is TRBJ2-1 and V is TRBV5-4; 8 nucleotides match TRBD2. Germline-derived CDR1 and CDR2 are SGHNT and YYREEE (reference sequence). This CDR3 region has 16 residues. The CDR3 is CASSVPYTSGHNKQFF. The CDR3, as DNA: TGTGCCAGCAGCGTCCCCTATACTAGCGGCCACAATAAGCAGTTCTTC.

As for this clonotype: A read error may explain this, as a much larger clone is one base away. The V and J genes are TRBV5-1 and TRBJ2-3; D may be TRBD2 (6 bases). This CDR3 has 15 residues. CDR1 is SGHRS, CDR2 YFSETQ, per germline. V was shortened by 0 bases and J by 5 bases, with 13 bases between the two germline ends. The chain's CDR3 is CASSLEEGGQDTQYF. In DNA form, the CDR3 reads TGCGCCAGCAGCTTGGAAGAGGGAGGCCAAGATACGCAGTATTTT. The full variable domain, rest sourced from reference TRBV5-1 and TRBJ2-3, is KAGVTQTPRYLIKTRGQQVTLSCSPISGHRSVSWYQQTPGQGLQFLFEYFSETQRNKGNFPGRFSGRQFSNSRSEMNVSTLELGDSALYLCASSLEEGGQDTQYFGPGTRLTVL.

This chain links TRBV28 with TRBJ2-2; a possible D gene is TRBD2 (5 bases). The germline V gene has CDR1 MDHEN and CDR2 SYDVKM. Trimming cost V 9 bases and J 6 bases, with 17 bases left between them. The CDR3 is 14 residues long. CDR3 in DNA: TGTGCCAGTAGTCGGAGTAGCGCTGCCGGGGAGCTGTTTTTT. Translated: CASSRSSAAGELFF.